This T cell receptor beta chain is from a study of blood T cell repertoires in COVID-19. About the research overall: Samples came from the United States, Italy and Spain, spanning acute and convalescent COVID-19. Sample material is recorded as cDNA or gDNA derived from T cells, B-cell-depleted T cells, or PBMCs.

CDR3 length: 16 residues. Germline-derived CDR1 and CDR2 are SGHDN and FVKESK. The V gene end was trimmed by 1 base and the J gene end by 5 bases; junction bases not matched to a gene: 9. In the study's own analysis: Reference gene primer amplification gave nucleated cell count estimates. Data came from immunoSEQ multiplex PCR; TCRdb stores just in-frame clones and leaves some out. The V and J calls and the clone size are those of that table, but D and trimming were determined from the DNA. The profile shows approximately 170,000 clones, roughly nine tenths of them singletons. Input material: peripheral blood. This chain joins TRBV14 and TRBJ2-5; 8 positions agree with TRBD2. The clonotype was recovered from a man aged 30-40 years with acute or convalescent COVID-19. As DNA, the CDR3 is TGTGCCAGCAGCCAAGTCGGGGGGGCCACAGCGGAGACCCAGTACTTC. Translation gives CASSQVGGATAETQYF.